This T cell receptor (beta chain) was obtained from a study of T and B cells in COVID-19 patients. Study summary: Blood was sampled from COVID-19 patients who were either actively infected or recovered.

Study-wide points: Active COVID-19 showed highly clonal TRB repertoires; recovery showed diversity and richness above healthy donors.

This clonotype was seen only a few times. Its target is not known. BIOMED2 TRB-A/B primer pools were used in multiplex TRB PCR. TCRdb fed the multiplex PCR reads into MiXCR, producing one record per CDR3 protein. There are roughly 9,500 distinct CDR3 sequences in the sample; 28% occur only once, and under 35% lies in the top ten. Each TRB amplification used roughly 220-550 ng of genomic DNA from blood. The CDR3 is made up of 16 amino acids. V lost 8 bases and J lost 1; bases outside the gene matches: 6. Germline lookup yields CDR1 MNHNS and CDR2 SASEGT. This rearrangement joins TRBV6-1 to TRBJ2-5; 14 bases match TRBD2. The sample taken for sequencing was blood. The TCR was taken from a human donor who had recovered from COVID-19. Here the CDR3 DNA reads TGTGCCAGCCTGGGACTAGCGGGAGTAGGCCAAGAGACCCAGTACTTC. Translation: CASLGLAGVGQETQYF.